A selection of T cell receptor beta chains follows, all from one sample in a study of T-cell reconstitution after alpha-beta-depleted transplantation in children. TCRdb independently ran MiXCR on the PCR reads; one entry per CDR3 protein. The sample shows about 830,000 distinct CDR3 sequences, approximately 15% of them seen only once. The sample consisted of PBMCs, mostly from graft donor cells, taken 360 days after TCRalphabeta/CD19-depleted stem cell transplant. The receptors come from a male patient between 5 and 17 years old who had a stem cell transplant for acute lymphoblastic leukemia, so the T cells may come from the graft donor. Both conserved end residues are part of each CDR3. The D gene is left open where the match is weak. Expanded clones get a size class; other rows say once, few or many, or leave the size out.

CDR3 length: 11; clone size: few; J gene: TRBJ2-3; V gene: TRBV20-1; D gene: NA; CDR3 protein: CSACTTDTQYF; CDR3 DNA: TGCAGTGCCTGCACCACAGATACGCAGTATTTT
CDR3 length: 15; clone size: few; J gene: TRBJ2-7; V gene: TRBV5-5; D gene: NA; CDR3 protein: CASSPTATGPYEQYF; CDR3 DNA: TGTGCCAGCAGCCCCACCGCGACGGGTCCCTACGAGCAGTACTTC
CDR3 length: 15; clone size: NA; J gene: TRBJ2-7; V gene: TRBV28; D gene: TRBD1; CDR3 protein: CASSFPGTGYHEQYF; CDR3 DNA: TGTGCCAGCAGTTTTCCCGGGACAGGGTACCACGAGCAGTACTTC
CDR3 length: 16; clone size: few; J gene: TRBJ1-1; V gene: TRBV7-3; D gene: NA; CDR3 protein: CASSLDPRGLSTEAFF; CDR3 DNA: TGTGCCAGCAGCTTAGACCCAAGGGGTTTGAGCACTGAAGCTTTCTTT
CDR3 length: 13; clone size: NA; J gene: TRBJ2-2; V gene: TRBV13; D gene: NA; CDR3 protein: CASSLIGTGELFF; CDR3 DNA: TGTGCCAGCAGCTTAATCGGCACCGGGGAGCTGTTTTTT
CDR3 length: 14; clone size: many; J gene: TRBJ1-2; V gene: TRBV25-1; D gene: NA; CDR3 protein: CASSEMLVGGGYTF; CDR3 DNA: TGTGCCAGCAGTGAGATGCTTGTGGGTGGAGGCTACACCTTC
CDR3 length: 11; clone size: few; J gene: TRBJ1-1; V gene: TRBV10-3; D gene: NA; CDR3 protein: CAISVGPEAFF; CDR3 DNA: TGTGCCATCAGTGTAGGTCCTGAAGCTTTCTTT
CDR3 length: 17; clone size: many; J gene: TRBJ2-5; V gene: TRBV20-1; D gene: TRBD2; CDR3 protein: CSARGQGLAVYQETQYF; CDR3 DNA: TGCAGTGCTAGAGGCCAGGGACTAGCGGTGTACCAAGAGACCCAGTACTTC
CDR3 length: 15; clone size: few; J gene: TRBJ2-7; V gene: TRBV20-1; D gene: TRBD1; CDR3 protein: CSASPTGATLYEQYF; CDR3 DNA: TGCAGTGCTAGCCCCACAGGGGCCACTCTCTACGAGCAGTACTTC
CDR3 length: 12; clone size: few; J gene: TRBJ2-7; V gene: TRBV6-6; D gene: TRBD1; CDR3 protein: CATRQGSYEQYF; CDR3 DNA: TGTGCCACCCGACAGGGGTCCTACGAGCAGTACTTC
CDR3 length: 16; clone size: NA; J gene: TRBJ2-2; V gene: TRBV7-6; D gene: NA; CDR3 protein: CASSDITGPNTGELFF; CDR3 DNA: TGTGCCAGCAGCGATATCACAGGGCCGAACACCGGGGAGCTGTTTTTT
CDR3 length: 13; clone size: NA; J gene: TRBJ2-7; V gene: TRBV4-1; D gene: NA; CDR3 protein: CASSQLWGDEQYF; CDR3 DNA: TGCGCCAGCAGCCAACTCTGGGGGGACGAGCAGTACTTC
CDR3 length: 14; clone size: few; J gene: TRBJ2-3; V gene: TRBV18; D gene: NA; CDR3 protein: CASSPPSQRDTQYF; CDR3 DNA: TGTGCCAGCTCACCACCGAGCCAGAGAGATACGCAGTATTTT
CDR3 length: 14; clone size: NA; J gene: TRBJ2-7; V gene: TRBV10-3; D gene: TRBD2; CDR3 protein: CATGQASGYYEQYF; CDR3 DNA: TGTGCCACCGGTCAGGCTAGCGGGTACTACGAGCAGTACTTC
CDR3 length: 15; clone size: NA; J gene: TRBJ1-3; V gene: TRBV14; D gene: NA; CDR3 protein: CASSQGTATGNTIYF; CDR3 DNA: TGTGCCAGCAGCCAAGGGACAGCCACTGGAAACACCATATATTTT
CDR3 length: 19; clone size: many; J gene: TRBJ2-1; V gene: TRBV11-2; D gene: TRBD2; CDR3 protein: CASSLEPGLAGGPRNEQFF; CDR3 DNA: TGTGCCAGCAGCTTAGAACCAGGACTAGCGGGAGGGCCAAGGAATGAGCAGTTCTTC